The next 14 T cell receptor beta chains were all read from a single sample in a study of T cell responses to AZD1222 COVID-19 vaccine. Assay used: immunoSEQ multiplex PCR; TCRdb lists only in-frame clones, some missing. This sample has some 180,000 clones, with about 93% found just once. The sequences come from peripheral blood, collected 28 days after the second dose of the MenACWY control vaccine. The source is an adult who received the MenACWY meningococcal vaccine as a control.

This clone was observed a single time. This chain joins TRBV5-5 and TRBJ2-2; D gene uncertain. The CDR3 is 17 amino acids. Germline-derived CDR1 and CDR2 are SGHKS and YYEKEE (reference sequence). The ends were cut back, 2 bases at V and 0 bases at J, with 14 bases in the middle. CDR3 in DNA: TGTGCCAGCAGCTTTCTGGCCTACCCCTCGAACACCGGGGAGCTGTTTTTT. This translates into CASSFLAYPSNTGELFF.

The rearrangement uses TRBV18 and TRBJ2-7; D is ambiguous. In germline, CDR1 is KGHSH, CDR2 LQKENI. The V end lost 0 bases, the J end lost 0 bases, and 6 bases lay between the germline ends. The CDR3 sequence is 14 residues long. The DNA of the CDR3 is TGTGCCAGCTCACCACCTTTCTACTCCTACGAGCAGTACTTC. Translating gives CASSPPFYSYEQYF.

The DNA for the CDR3 is TGCGCCAGCAGCCGAAAGGGGGAGCTGTTTTTT. As protein: CASSRKGELFF. The genes are TRBV4-1 and TRBJ2-2; D unresolved. Germline V lookup: CDR1 MGHRA, CDR2 YSYEKL. The CDR3 covers 11 residues. The V end was cut by 4 bases, the J end by 8 bases, with 5 bases between.

CDR3 DNA sequence: TGTGCCAGTAGTATACCAGGAGCGGGCAATCAGCCCCAGCATTTT. Residues: CASSIPGAGNQPQHF. V gene TRBV19 combines with J gene TRBJ1-5; no clear D. Germline V gene data show CDR1 as LNHDA and CDR2 as SQIVND (reference sequence). V lost 2 bases, J lost 2 bases, and 10 bases lay in between. The CDR3 loop spans 15 amino acids.

The chain links TRBV5-4 to TRBJ1-1; no clear D gene. V gave up 3 bases and J gave up 3 bases, with 9 bases separating them. Germline CDR1 and CDR2: SGHNT and YYREEE (reference sequence). This CDR3 spans 13 amino acids. The CDR3 loop is CASSSAPDTEAFF. In nucleotides, the CDR3 is TGTGCCAGCAGCTCAGCCCCCGACACTGAAGCTTTCTTT.

This clone was detected only once. The J gene is TRBJ1-4, the V gene TRBV30; D is perhaps TRBD1 (6 bases). The CDR3 contains 14 residues. Trimming removed 0 bases from V and 5 bases from J, with 10 bases in between. CDR1 GTSNPN and CDR2 SVGIG come from the germline V gene (reference sequence). The CDR3 DNA is TGTGCCTGGAGTGTACTCAGGGGAAATGAAAAACTGTTTTTT. Protein product: CAWSVLRGNEKLFF.

This clone has only one observation. The rearrangement links TRBV7-8 to TRBJ2-5; 11 bases map to TRBD1. The germline CDR1 and CDR2 sequences are SGHVS and FQNEAQ. The CDR3 consists of 14 residues. The V segment lost 6 bases and the J segment 5 bases; nucleotides outside the gene matches: 5. The CDR3: CASRRGTGGETQYF. CDR3 sequence (DNA): TGTGCCAGCAGGCGGGGGACAGGGGGGGAGACCCAGTACTTC.

This clone was detected only a few times. The rearrangement uses TRBV2 and TRBJ2-2; TRBD2 matches at 10 bases. Germline CDR1 reads SNHLY; CDR2 reads FYNNEI. The ends lost 6 bases at V and 5 bases at J; junction bases unmatched: 6. This CDR3 comprises 15 residues. CDR3 in amino acids: CASRLLAGQTGELFF. The CDR3 nucleotides read TGTGCCAGCAGATTACTAGCGGGACAAACCGGGGAGCTGTTTTTT.

V and J are TRBV15 and TRBJ2-7; 7 bases align to TRBD1. The CDR3 contains 14 residues. The V and J ends lost 4 bases and 2 bases, in that order; junction bases with no gene match: 5. Germline assignment: CDR1 LNHNV and CDR2 YYDKDF (reference sequence). For the CDR3, the DNA is TGTGCCACCAGCATGGGACAGAGAACCTACGAGCAGTACTTC. Protein: CATSMGQRTYEQYF.

This rearrangement joins TRBV9 to TRBJ2-1; 7 bases map to TRBD2. The junction had 5 bases not matched to a gene; V was cut back by 0 bases and J by 2 bases. The CDR3 is 16 amino acids. CDR1 is SGDLS and CDR2 is YYNGEE in the germline V gene. This chain's CDR3 is CASSVATSVPYNEQFF. Written as DNA, the CDR3 is TGTGCCAGCAGCGTAGCCACTAGCGTGCCCTACAATGAGCAGTTCTTC. The whole variable domain, remainder taken from reference TRBV9 and TRBJ2-1, is DSGVTQTPKHLITATGQRVTLRCSPRSGDLSVYWYQQSLDQGLQFLIQYYNGEERAKGNILERFSAQQFPDLHSELNLSSLELGDSALYFCASSVATSVPYNEQFFGPGTRLTVL.

The chain employs TRBV7-2 and TRBJ2-3, with D maybe TRBD2 (5 bases). V was cut by 5 bases and J by 4 bases, with 16 bases left in between. The germline CDR1 and CDR2 sequences are SGHTA and FQGNSA. The CDR3 sequence is 15 residues long. The CDR3 nucleotides are TGTGCCAGCAGCCCACGCCGAGGGAACGCAGATACGCAGTATTTT. It yields the protein CASSPRRGNADTQYF.

The chain's CDR3 is CASSQSVVGLSYEQYF. The DNA for the CDR3 is TGTGCCAGCAGCCAATCCGTCGTGGGGCTCTCCTACGAGCAGTACTTC. The rearrangement uses TRBV4-2 and TRBJ2-7; a possible D gene is TRBD1 (5 bases). The germline CDR1 and CDR2 sequences are LGHNA and YNFKEQ. V was pared by 2 bases and J by 0 bases, with 14 bases between. CDR3 length equals 16 residues.

This chain connects TRBV3-1 (or the pseudogene TRBV3-2) to TRBJ1-1; 7 bases align to TRBD1. With 3 bases clipped from V and 4 bases from J, the junction kept 5 bases outside the gene matches. The CDR3 covers 14 residues. Germline V gene data show CDR1 as LGHDT and CDR2 as YNNKEL (reference sequence). The CDR3 region is CASSQRDRVTEAFF. DNA of the CDR3: TGTGCCAGCAGCCAGCGCGACAGGGTCACTGAAGCTTTCTTT.

The chain carries TRBV21-1 and TRBJ2-1; TRBD2, the table's D call, was not compared with the DNA. TRBV21-1 is described as a pseudogene. The CDR3 contains 15 residues. The CDR3 loop is CASSGLAGVCNEQFF. CDR3 coding DNA: TGTGCCAGCAGCGGACTAGCGGGGGTTTGCAATGAGCAGTTCTTC.